The 26 T cell receptor beta chains reported below all come from one sample, sequenced in a study of cytomegalovirus exposure and HLA in healthy donors. PCR amplification relied on 60 Vbeta primers (plus 13 Jbeta primers). The method was immunoSEQ multiplex PCR; TCRdb's version includes in-frame clones alone and lacks a portion of them. The data hold about 150,000 clones, with about 68% observed a single time. The source material was PBMCs. The receptors were gathered from a man aged 25-45 years in good health and CMV-seronegative.

The chain uses TRBV18 and TRBJ1-2; D uncertain. This CDR3 is built from 14 residues. The V and J ends lost 0 bases and 1 base respectively, with 6 bases between them. Per the germline V gene, CDR1 is KGHSH and CDR2 is LQKENI. The CDR3 sequence is CASSPPTGNYGYTF. CDR3 DNA sequence: TGTGCCAGCTCACCACCGACGGGTAACTATGGCTACACCTTC.

The V and J genes are TRBV21-1 and TRBJ2-5; TRBD1 is the table's D call, not checked against the DNA. TRBV21-1 is a listed pseudogene. This CDR3 contains 15 residues. The CDR3 sequence is CASSSQGAGWETQYF. CDR3 nucleotides: TGTGCCAGCTCCTCCCAAGGAGCAGGGTGGGAGACCCAGTACTTC.

This chain uses TRBV4-3 with TRBJ2-5; 8 positions match TRBD1. The J call may be in error: the DNA end matches TRBJ2-7 better. The germline CDR1 and CDR2 sequences are LGHNA and YSLEER. The CDR3 covers 15 residues. CDR3 nucleotide sequence: TGCGCCAGCAGCGTACGCGACAGGGGTACCTACGAGCAGTACTTC. Amino acid sequence: CASSVRDRGTYEQYF.

About this clone: The junction shows a germline mismatch at one end, possibly a read error. The chain uses TRBV19 and TRBJ1-5; D is unclear. CDR1 is LNHDA, CDR2 SQIVND, per germline (reference sequence). The CDR3 extends over 15 amino acids. CDR3 loop: CASSIGPHSNQPQNF. CDR3 coding DNA: TGTGCCAGTAGTATAGGGCCACATAGCAATCAGCCCCAGAATTTT.

This chain links TRBV6-1 with TRBJ1-5; 7 bases align to TRBD1. Germline-derived CDR1 and CDR2 are MNHNS and SASEGT. Trimming cost V 5 bases and J 6 bases; bases outside gene matches: 10. The CDR3 is made up of 15 amino acids. In DNA, the CDR3 is TGTGCCAGCAGTCTATGGGACAGAGTGAGTCAGCCCCAGCATTTT. It codes for CASSLWDRVSQPQHF.

CDR3 coding DNA: TGTGCCAGCAGCTCGGGACAGCCTGGTGAGCAGTTCTTC. Protein product: CASSSGQPGEQFF. V gene TRBV7-9 combines with J gene TRBJ2-1; 7 nucleotides match TRBD1. Germline values: CDR1 SEHNR, CDR2 FQNEAQ (reference sequence). This CDR3 has 13 residues. J was trimmed by 9 bases and V by 4 bases; bases with no gene match: 6.

This chain uses TRBV7-2 with TRBJ2-1, with D maybe TRBD2 (6 bases). The CDR3 runs 14 residues. Trimming stripped 1 base from V and 4 bases from J, with 8 bases between. Germline CDR1 reads SGHTA; CDR2 reads FQGNSA. The CDR3 loop reads CASSLGGGYNEQFF. CDR3 DNA: TGTGCCAGCAGCTTAGGGGGAGGATACAATGAGCAGTTCTTC.

CDR3: CASSLWGANTGELFF. CDR3 sequence (DNA): TGCGCCAGCAGCTTGTGGGGGGCGAACACCGGGGAGCTGTTTTTT. The rearrangement links TRBV5-1 to TRBJ2-2; perhaps TRBD2 as D (6 bases). There are 15 residues in the CDR3. The V gene lost 1 base and the J gene lost 0 bases, with 7 bases spanning the gap. CDR1 is SGHRS and CDR2 is YFSETQ in the germline V gene.

This chain uses TRBV5-4 with TRBJ2-7; TRBD1 agrees at 9 bases. V lost 4 bases to trimming and J lost 5 bases; unmatched junction nucleotides: 4. This CDR3 is 13 amino acids long. The germline V gene encodes CDR1 SGHNT and CDR2 YYREEE (reference sequence). CDR3 amino acids: CASSTQGANEQYF. DNA of the CDR3: TGTGCCAGCAGCACACAGGGGGCGAACGAGCAGTACTTC.

The chain links TRBV19 to TRBJ1-5, with D unresolved. Deletions cut 10 bases from V and 0 bases from J, with 16 bases between. The CDR3 sequence is 15 residues long. Per germline, CDR1 LNHDA and CDR2 SQIVND (reference sequence). Here the CDR3 DNA reads TGTGCCACTCAGTTGGAGGGAAGTAGCAATCAGCCCCAGCATTTT. Translating it yields CATQLEGSSNQPQHF.

The genes are TRBV28 and TRBJ1-5; 7 bases are shared with TRBD1. CDR1 MDHEN and CDR2 SYDVKM come from the germline V gene. This CDR3 has 15 residues. The J segment lost 0 bases and the V segment lost 9 bases, leaving 8 bases of the junction unmatched. This chain's CDR3 is CARRGRFDSNQPQHF. The DNA of the CDR3 is TGTGCCAGAAGGGGGCGTTTCGATAGCAATCAGCCCCAGCATTTT.

The chain recombines TRBV7-9 with TRBJ1-6; TRBD1 agrees at 7 bases. V trimming: 2 bases; J trimming: 4 bases; junction bases outside the gene matches: 2. The CDR3 has 15 residues. Germline V CDR1 and CDR2: SEHNR, FQNEAQ (reference sequence). In DNA, the CDR3 is TGTGCCAGCAGCTTACCGGGACAGTATAATTCACCCCTCCACTTT. This codes for CASSLPGQYNSPLHF.

The rearrangement links TRBV7-9 to TRBJ1-3; D gene uncertain. The CDR3 extends over 15 amino acids. V lost 4 bases, J lost 6 bases, and 16 bases lay in between. Germline CDR1 reads SEHNR; CDR2 reads FQNEAQ (reference sequence). This chain's CDR3 is CASSYRAGGENTIYF. The CDR3 DNA sequence: TGTGCCAGCAGCTATAGGGCAGGAGGAGAAAACACCATATATTTT.

V and J are TRBV18 and TRBJ2-5, with a weak D call TRBD1 (5 bases). Trimming took off 1 base at V and 3 bases at J, with 15 bases between the two ends. The CDR3 spans 16 residues. Germline loops: CDR1 KGHSH, CDR2 LQKENI. This CDR3 is CASSPRTTQNEETQYF. Written as DNA, the CDR3 is TGTGCCAGCTCACCACGGACAACACAAAATGAAGAGACCCAGTACTTC.

This chain connects TRBV7-3 to TRBJ2-7; 7 nucleotides line up with TRBD2. Losses at the gene ends were 0 bases for V and 1 base for J; bases not matched to a gene: 15. The CDR3 has 19 amino acids. Germline lookup yields CDR1 SGHTA and CDR2 FQGTGA. In nucleotides, the CDR3 is TGTGCCAGCAGCTTAACCTCGATTAGAGGGGAGGGATTATCCTACGAGCAGTACTTC. This translates into CASSLTSIRGEGLSYEQYF.

The CDR3: CASSEAAGTWGLRYNSPLHF. As DNA, the CDR3 is TGTGCCAGCAGTGAAGCAGCCGGGACATGGGGCCTACGCTATAATTCACCCCTCCACTTT. This chain links TRBV6-1 with TRBJ1-6; D may be TRBD1 (6 bases). The CDR3 runs 20 residues. Germline-derived CDR1 and CDR2 are MNHNS and SASEGT. Trimming cost V 0 bases and J 3 bases, with 21 bases left between them.

V and J are TRBV13 and TRBJ2-5; TRBD2 matches 11 bases. Germline V lookup: CDR1 PRHDT, CDR2 FYEKMQ (reference sequence). V was pared by 5 bases and J by 3 bases, with 5 bases of the junction left unmatched. The CDR3 consists of 15 residues. The DNA for the CDR3 is TGTGCCAGCAGCCCGGAGACTAGCGGGGAAGAGACCCAGTACTTC. This gives the protein CASSPETSGEETQYF.

The chain combines TRBV14 with TRBJ2-3; D is unclear. V dropped 0 bases and J dropped 1 base, with 5 bases sitting between them. Germline CDR1 is SGHDN and CDR2 is FVKESK. The CDR3 is 14 residues long. CDR3 nucleotides: TGTGCCAGCAGCCAAGACTTCGGCACAGATACGCAGTATTTT. Its translation: CASSQDFGTDTQYF.

The chain joins TRBV27 to TRBJ2-1; no reliable D call. Per germline, CDR1 MNHEY and CDR2 SMNVEV (reference sequence). This CDR3 has 14 amino acids. Trimming took 2 bases from V and 0 from J, leaving 5 bases between them. CDR3 amino acids: CASSLTVSYNEQFF. The CDR3 nucleotides read TGTGCCAGCAGTTTAACGGTCTCCTACAATGAGCAGTTCTTC.

This rearrangement joins TRBV28 to TRBJ2-5, with D uncertain. This CDR3 has 15 residues. Germline CDR1 MDHEN, CDR2 SYDVKM. V lost 3 bases and J 5 bases, leaving 16 bases between the germline ends. CDR3 sequence: CASSFSGSLTETQYF. In nucleotides, the CDR3 is TGTGCCAGCAGTTTTTCAGGATCCCTAACGGAGACCCAGTACTTC.

This sequence joins TRBV7-2 and TRBJ2-5, with 12 bases that match TRBD2. Per the germline V gene, CDR1 is SGHTA and CDR2 is FQGNSA. The CDR3 runs to 18 residues. J was trimmed by 1 base and V by 5 bases; bases with no gene match: 11. CDR3 in amino acids: CASSPTASGGGSQETQYF. The CDR3 DNA sequence: TGTGCCAGCAGCCCAACGGCTAGCGGGGGGGGGTCCCAAGAGACCCAGTACTTC.

The chain carries TRBV7-2 and TRBJ2-3, with 7 bases aligning to TRBD2. The CDR3 runs to 16 residues. Unmatched junction bases numbered 10, after V lost 4 bases and J lost 3 bases. Germline V gene data show CDR1 as SGHTA and CDR2 as FQGNSA. CDR3 sequence reads: CASSSRGVGVTDTQYF. The CDR3 nucleotides are TGTGCCAGCAGCTCTCGGGGGGTGGGGGTTACAGATACGCAGTATTTT.

On this clone itself: One end of the junction fails to match germline, which may point to a read error. The chain carries TRBV2 and TRBJ2-1; D not resolved. The CDR3 is 13 residues long. CDR1 SNHLY and CDR2 FYNNEI come from the germline V gene. The CDR3, as DNA: TGTGCCAGCAGTGAGTTGGGCAGTAATGACCAGTTCTTC. Encoded protein: CASSELGSNDQFF.

The V gene is TRBV27, the J gene TRBJ1-4; D is possibly TRBD1 (5 bases). V was trimmed by 11 bases and J by 3 bases, leaving 10 bases between them. Per germline, CDR1 MNHEY and CDR2 SMNVEV (reference sequence). This CDR3 is 12 amino acids long. CDR3 in amino acids: CASQGANEKLFF. CDR3 DNA: TGTGCCTCCCAGGGCGCTAATGAAAAACTGTTTTTT.

The genes are TRBV19 and TRBJ2-7; D not certain. The germline V and J ends were trimmed by 4 bases and 5 bases, with 12 bases remaining between them. CDR3 size: 13 residues. Germline CDR1 LNHDA, CDR2 SQIVND (reference sequence). The CDR3 loop reads CASSNTPLDEQYF. In DNA form, the CDR3 reads TGTGCCAGTAGTAATACTCCCCTCGACGAGCAGTACTTC.

This chain connects TRBV28 to TRBJ1-1; D unclear. Germline V gene sequence: CDR1 MDHEN, CDR2 SYDVKM. CDR3 length equals 14 residues. The V gene lost 3 bases and the J gene lost 12 bases, with 20 bases spanning the gap. CDR3 region: CASSFRHPGSNTFF. The CDR3 DNA reads TGTGCCAGCAGTTTCCGGCACCCAGGCAGTAATACTTTCTTT.